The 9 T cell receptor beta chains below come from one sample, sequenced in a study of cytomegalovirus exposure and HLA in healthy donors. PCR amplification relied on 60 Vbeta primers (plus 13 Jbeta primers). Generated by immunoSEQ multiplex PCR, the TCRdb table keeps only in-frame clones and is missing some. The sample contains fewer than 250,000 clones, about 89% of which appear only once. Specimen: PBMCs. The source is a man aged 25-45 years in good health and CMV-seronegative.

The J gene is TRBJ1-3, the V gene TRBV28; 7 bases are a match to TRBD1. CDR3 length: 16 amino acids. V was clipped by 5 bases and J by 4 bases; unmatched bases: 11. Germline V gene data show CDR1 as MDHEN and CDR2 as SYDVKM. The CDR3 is CASSRTGAPYGNTIYF. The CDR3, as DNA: TGTGCCAGCAGTAGGACAGGAGCCCCTTACGGAAACACCATATATTTT.

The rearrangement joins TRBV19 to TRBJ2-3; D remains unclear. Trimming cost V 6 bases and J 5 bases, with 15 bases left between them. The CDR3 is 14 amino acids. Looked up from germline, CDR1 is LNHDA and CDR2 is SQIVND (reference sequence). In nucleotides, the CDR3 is TGTGCCAGTAGCTCTATGGGTCCGGGAGATACGCAGTATTTT. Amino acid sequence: CASSSMGPGDTQYF.

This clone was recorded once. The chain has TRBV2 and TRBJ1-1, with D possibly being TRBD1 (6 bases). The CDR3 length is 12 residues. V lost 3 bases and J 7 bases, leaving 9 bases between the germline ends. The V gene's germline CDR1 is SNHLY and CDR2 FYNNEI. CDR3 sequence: CASSDNRDEAFF. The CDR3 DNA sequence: TGTGCCAGCAGTGACAACAGGGATGAAGCTTTCTTT.

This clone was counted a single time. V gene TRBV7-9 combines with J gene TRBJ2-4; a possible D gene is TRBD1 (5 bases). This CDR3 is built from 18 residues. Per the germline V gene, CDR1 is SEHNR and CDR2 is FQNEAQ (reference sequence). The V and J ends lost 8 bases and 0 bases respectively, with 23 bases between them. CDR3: CASGWIGPHRLAKNIQYF. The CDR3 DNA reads TGTGCCAGCGGTTGGATCGGGCCGCACAGGCTAGCCAAAAACATTCAGTACTTC.

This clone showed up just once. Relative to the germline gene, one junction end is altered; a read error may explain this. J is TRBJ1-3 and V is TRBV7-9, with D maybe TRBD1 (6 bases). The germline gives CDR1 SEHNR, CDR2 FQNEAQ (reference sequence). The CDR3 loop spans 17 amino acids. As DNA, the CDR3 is TGTTCCAGCAGCTTAGCGCTCCGGGGGGCTCCTGGAAACACCATATATTTT. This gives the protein CSSSLALRGAPGNTIYF.

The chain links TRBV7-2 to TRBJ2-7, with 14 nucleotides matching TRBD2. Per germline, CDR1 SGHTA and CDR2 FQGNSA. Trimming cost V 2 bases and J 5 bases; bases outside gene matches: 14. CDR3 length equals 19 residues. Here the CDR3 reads CASSLSSRPRLAGGNEQYF. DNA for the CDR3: TGTGCCAGCAGCTTAAGCTCTCGACCTCGACTAGCGGGGGGGAACGAGCAGTACTTC.

This CDR3 is CASSPSFGGAGEKLFF. The CDR3 DNA is TGTGCCAGCAGTCCCTCCTTCGGGGGGGCTGGGGAAAAACTGTTTTTT. The chain has TRBV6-6 and TRBJ1-4; D might be TRBD1 (6 bases). This CDR3 region has 16 residues. Between the trimmed V and J ends, which lost 5 bases and 8 bases, there was a span of 21 bases. Per germline, CDR1 MNHNY and CDR2 SVGAGI (reference sequence).

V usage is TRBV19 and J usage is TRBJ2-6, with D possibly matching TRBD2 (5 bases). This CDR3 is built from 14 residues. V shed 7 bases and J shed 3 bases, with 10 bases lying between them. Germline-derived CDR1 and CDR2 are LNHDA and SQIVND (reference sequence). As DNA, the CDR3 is TGTGCCAGTATTCGGGGTGGTGGGGCCAACGTCCTGACTTTC. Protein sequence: CASIRGGGANVLTF.

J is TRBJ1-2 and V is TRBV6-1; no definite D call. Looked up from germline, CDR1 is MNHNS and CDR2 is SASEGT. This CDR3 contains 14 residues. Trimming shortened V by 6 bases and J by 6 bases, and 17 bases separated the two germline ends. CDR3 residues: CASRLGRGGHGYTF. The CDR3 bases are TGTGCCAGCAGACTCGGGCGCGGCGGGCATGGCTACACCTTC.